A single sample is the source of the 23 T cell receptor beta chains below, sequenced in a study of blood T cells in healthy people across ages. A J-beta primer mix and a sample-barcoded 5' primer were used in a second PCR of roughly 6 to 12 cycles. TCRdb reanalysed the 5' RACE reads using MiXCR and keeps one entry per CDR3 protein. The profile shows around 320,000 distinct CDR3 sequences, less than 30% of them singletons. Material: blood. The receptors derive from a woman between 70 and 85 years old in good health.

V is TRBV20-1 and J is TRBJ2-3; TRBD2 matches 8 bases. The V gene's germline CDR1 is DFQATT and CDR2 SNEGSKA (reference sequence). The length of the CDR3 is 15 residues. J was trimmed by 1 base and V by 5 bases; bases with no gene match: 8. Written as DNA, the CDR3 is TGCAGTGCTCCTCGCCCGGGACTAGGCACAGATACGCAGTATTTT. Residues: CSAPRPGLGTDTQYF.

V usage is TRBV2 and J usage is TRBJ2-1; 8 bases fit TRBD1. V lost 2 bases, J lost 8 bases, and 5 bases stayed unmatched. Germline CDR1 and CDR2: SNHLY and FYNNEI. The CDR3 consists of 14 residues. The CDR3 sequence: CASSEQGAIYEQFF. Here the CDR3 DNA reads TGTGCCAGCAGTGAACAGGGGGCTATCTATGAGCAGTTCTTC.

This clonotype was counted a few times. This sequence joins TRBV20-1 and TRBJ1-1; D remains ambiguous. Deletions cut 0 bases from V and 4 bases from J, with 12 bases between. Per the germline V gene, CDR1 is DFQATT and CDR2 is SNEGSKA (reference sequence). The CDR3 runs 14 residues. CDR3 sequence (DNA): TGCAGTGCTAGAGATCGGGTGTTAGGCACTGAAGCTTTCTTT. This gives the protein CSARDRVLGTEAFF.

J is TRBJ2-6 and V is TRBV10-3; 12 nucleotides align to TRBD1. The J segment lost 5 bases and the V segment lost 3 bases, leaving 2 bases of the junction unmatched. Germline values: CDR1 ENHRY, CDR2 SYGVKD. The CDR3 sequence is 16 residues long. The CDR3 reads CAISDRDRGRANVLTF. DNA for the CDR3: TGTGCCATCAGTGACCGGGACAGGGGGCGGGCCAACGTCCTGACTTTC.

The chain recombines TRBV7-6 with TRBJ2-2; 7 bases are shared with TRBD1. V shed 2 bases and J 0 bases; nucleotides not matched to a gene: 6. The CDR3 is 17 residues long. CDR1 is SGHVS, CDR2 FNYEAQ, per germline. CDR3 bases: TGTGCCAGCAGCTTACCCAGGACAGGATCGAACACCGGGGAGCTGTTTTTT. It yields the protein CASSLPRTGSNTGELFF.

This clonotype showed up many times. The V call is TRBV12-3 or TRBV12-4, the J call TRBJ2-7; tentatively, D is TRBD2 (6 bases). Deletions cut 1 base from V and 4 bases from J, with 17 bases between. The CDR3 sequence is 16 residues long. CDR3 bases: TGTGCCAGCAGTTTAGATTGGAGTGGGGGGATATACGAGCAGTACTTC. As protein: CASSLDWSGGIYEQYF.

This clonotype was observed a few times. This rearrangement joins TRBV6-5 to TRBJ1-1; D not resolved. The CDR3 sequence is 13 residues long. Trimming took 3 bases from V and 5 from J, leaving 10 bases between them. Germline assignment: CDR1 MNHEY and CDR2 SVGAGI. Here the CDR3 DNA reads TGTGCCAGCAGTTATTTCTGGAATACTGAAGCTTTCTTT. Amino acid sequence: CASSYFWNTEAFF.

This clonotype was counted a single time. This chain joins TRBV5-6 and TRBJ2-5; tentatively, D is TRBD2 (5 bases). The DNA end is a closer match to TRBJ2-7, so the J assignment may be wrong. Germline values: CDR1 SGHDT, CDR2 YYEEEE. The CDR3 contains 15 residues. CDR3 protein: CASSLGGLKNYEQYF. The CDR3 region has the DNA TGTGCCAGCAGCTTGGGAGGGCTCAAAAACTACGAGCAGTACTTC.

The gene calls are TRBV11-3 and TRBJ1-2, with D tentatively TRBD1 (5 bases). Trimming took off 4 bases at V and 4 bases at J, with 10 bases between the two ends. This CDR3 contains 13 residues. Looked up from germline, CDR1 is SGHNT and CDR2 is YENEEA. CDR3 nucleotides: TGTGCCAGCAGCTCTCACAGGTCCTATGGCTACACCTTC. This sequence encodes CASSSHRSYGYTF.

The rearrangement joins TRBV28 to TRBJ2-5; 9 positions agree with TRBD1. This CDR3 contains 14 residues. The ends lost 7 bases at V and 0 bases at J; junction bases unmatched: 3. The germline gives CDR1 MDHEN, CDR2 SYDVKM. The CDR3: CASTGTGNQETQYF. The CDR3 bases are TGTGCCAGCACCGGGACAGGGAACCAAGAGACCCAGTACTTC.

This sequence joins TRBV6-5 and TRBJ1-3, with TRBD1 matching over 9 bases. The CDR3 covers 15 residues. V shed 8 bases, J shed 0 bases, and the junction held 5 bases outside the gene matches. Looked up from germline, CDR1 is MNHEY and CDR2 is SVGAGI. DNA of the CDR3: TGTGCCAGCCAAGGGACAGGGAGCTCTGGAAACACCATATATTTT. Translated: CASQGTGSSGNTIYF.

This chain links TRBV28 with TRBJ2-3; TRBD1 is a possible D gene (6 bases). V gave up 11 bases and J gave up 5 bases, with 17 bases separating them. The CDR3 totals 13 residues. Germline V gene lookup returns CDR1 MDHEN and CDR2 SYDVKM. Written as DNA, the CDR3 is TGTGCCGCAGGGGCGCTGAGGGGAGATACGCAGTATTTT. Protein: CAAGALRGDTQYF.

The DNA for the CDR3 is TGCAGTGCTAGAGATGGTAGCGGGAAGTACGAGACCCAGTACTTC. Its protein is CSARDGSGKYETQYF. This chain links TRBV20-1 with TRBJ2-5; TRBD2 agrees at 8 bases. The CDR3 contains 15 residues. The J segment lost 5 bases and the V segment lost 0 bases, leaving 8 bases of the junction unmatched. Per germline, CDR1 DFQATT and CDR2 SNEGSKA (reference sequence).

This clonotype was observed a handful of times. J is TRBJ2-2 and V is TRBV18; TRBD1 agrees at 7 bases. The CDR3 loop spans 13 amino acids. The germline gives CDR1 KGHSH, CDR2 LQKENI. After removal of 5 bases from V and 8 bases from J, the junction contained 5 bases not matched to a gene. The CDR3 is CASSADRDGELFF. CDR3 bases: TGTGCCAGCTCAGCAGACAGGGATGGGGAGCTGTTTTTT.

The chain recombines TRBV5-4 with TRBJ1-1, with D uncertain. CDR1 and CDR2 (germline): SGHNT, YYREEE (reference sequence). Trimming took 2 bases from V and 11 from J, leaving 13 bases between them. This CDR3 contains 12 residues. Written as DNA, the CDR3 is TGTGCCAGCAGCTTAGAGCGGCGGCGGGCTTTCTTT. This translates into CASSLERRRAFF. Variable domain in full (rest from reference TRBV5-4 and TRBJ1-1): ETGVTQSPTHLIKTRGQQVTLRCSSQSGHNTVSWYQQALGQGPQFIFQYYREEENGRGNFPPRFSGLQFPNYSSELNVNALELDDSALYLCASSLERRRAFFGQGTRLTVV.

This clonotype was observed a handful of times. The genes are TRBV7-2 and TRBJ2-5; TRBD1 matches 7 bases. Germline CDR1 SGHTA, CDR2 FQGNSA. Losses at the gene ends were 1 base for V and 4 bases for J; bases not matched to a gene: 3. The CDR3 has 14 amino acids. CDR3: CASSLDRGRETQYF. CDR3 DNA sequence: TGTGCCAGCAGCTTAGACAGGGGTCGAGAGACCCAGTACTTC.

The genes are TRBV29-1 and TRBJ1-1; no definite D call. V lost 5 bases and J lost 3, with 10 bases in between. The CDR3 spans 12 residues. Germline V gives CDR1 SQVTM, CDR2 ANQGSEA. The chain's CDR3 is CSVLGRDTEAFF. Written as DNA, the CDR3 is TGCAGCGTTCTGGGTCGGGACACTGAAGCTTTCTTT.

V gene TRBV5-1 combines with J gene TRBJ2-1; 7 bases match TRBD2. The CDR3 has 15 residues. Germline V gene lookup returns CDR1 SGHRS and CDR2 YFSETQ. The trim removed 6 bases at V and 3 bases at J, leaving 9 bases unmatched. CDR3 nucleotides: TGCGCCAGCAACCCCCTTGGCGGGAGCTACAATGAGCAGTTCTTC. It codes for CASNPLGGSYNEQFF.

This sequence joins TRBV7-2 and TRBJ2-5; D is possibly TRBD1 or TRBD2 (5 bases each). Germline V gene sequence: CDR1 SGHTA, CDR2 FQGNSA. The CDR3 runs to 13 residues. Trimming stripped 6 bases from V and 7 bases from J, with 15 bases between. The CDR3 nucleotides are TGTGCCAGCAGTCCCGGGACCGGAGGGACCCAGTACTTC. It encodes CASSPGTGGTQYF.

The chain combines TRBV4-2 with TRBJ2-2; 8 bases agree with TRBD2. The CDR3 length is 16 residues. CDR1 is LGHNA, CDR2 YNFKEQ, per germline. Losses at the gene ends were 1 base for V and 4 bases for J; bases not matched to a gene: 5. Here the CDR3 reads CASSQAGTRGTGELFF. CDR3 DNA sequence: TGTGCCAGCAGCCAAGCTGGGACTAGAGGCACCGGGGAGCTGTTTTTT.

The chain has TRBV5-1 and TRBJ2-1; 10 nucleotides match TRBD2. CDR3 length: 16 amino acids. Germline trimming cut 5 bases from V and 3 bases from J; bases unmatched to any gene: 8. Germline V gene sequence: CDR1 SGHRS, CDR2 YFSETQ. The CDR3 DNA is TGCGCCAGCAGAGATACTAGCGGGGCTCGCTACAATGAGCAGTTCTTC. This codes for CASRDTSGARYNEQFF. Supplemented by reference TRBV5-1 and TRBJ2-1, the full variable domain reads KAGVTQTPRYLIKTRGQQVTLSCSPISGHRSVSWYQQTPGQGLQFLFEYFSETQRNKGNFPGRFSGRQFSNSRSEMNVSTLELGDSALYLCASRDTSGARYNEQFFGPGTRLTVL.

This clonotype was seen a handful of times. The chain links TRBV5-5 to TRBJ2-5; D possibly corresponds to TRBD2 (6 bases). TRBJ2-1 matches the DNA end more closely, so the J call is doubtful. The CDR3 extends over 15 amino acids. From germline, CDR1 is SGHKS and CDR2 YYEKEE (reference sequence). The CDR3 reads CASSLLGGDTYEQFF. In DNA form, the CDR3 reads TGTGCCAGCAGCTTGTTGGGAGGCGACACTTATGAGCAGTTCTTC.

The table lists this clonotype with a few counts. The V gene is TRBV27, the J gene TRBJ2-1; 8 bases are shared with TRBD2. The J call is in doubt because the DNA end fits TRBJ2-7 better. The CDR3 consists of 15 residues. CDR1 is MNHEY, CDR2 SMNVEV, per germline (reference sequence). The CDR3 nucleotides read TGTGCCAGCCAAGCTCCGGGACTAGGGGCCTACGAGCAGTACTTC. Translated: CASQAPGLGAYEQYF.